This T cell receptor (beta chain) originates from a study of T cell changes during pregnancy in multiple sclerosis. This table comes from immunoSEQ multiplex PCR, and its TCRdb copy is limited to in-frame clones, with some not included. Among under 100,000 clones, 80% to 95% were seen once, and the ten largest hold more than 1.5%. The germline V gene has CDR1 ENHRY and CDR2 SYGVKD. CDR3 length: 14 amino acids. Trimming left V 10 bases short and J 1 base short, with 14 bases between. The receptor comes from a female donor in good health, enrolled as a control in a pregnancy study. The chain links TRBV10-3 to TRBJ1-5; no firm D call. This material consisted of peripheral blood, taken in the first trimester of pregnancy. This CDR3 reads CATDGSGSNQPQHF. The CDR3 bases are TGTGCCACGGATGGGTCGGGAAGCAATCAGCCCCAGCATTTT.